What follows are 31 T cell receptor beta chains derived from one specimen sequenced in a study of T cells after posttransplantation cyclophosphamide (dated by TCRdb to about 2016). The library was obtained by the immunoSEQ multiplex PCR assay. The immuneACCESS repertoire file appears here via TCRdb, limited to in-frame rearrangements. These files lack a portion of the clones; in checked studies, under half of the deficit traces to unresolved V genes, and the cause of the others is not known. The sample data list about 6,800 clones, and around nine tenths of these were observed just once. Together, the top ten hold roughly 4.1% of the sample. The meaning of the sample's treatment or condition label: high-dose cyclophosphamide on days +3 and +4 as single-agent GVHD prophylaxis. PTCy patients received busulfan and fludarabine conditioning, a related or unrelated marrow graft, and cyclophosphamide on days +3 and +4.

Source: CD8+ T cells sorted from blood, taken after allogeneic stem cell transplant with posttransplant cyclophosphamide. These receptor sequences come from a male patient between 60 and 69 years old who received an allogeneic stem cell transplant from a related donor and was CMV-positive. After transplantation, some T cells may belong to the graft donor instead of the recipient.

V and J are TRBV5-4 and TRBJ1-2; TRBD1 matches at 8 bases. This CDR3 comprises 12 residues. The germline V gene has CDR1 SGHNT and CDR2 YYREEE (reference sequence). After removal of 4 bases from V and 7 bases from J, the junction contained 3 bases not matched to a gene. In DNA, the CDR3 is TGTGCCAGCAGCCTAGGACAGGGTGGCTACACCTTC. Amino acids: CASSLGQGGYTF.

The genes are TRBV11-2 and TRBJ2-1, with 8 bases aligning to TRBD2. The germline gives CDR1 SGHAT, CDR2 FQNNGV. The V segment lost 2 bases and the J segment 1 base; nucleotides outside the gene matches: 4. This CDR3 is built from 16 residues. DNA of the CDR3: TGTGCCAGCAGCTTATCGGGGGGGTGGTCCTACAATGAGCAGTTCTTC. Translated, it gives CASSLSGGWSYNEQFF.

The chain employs TRBV7-3 and TRBJ2-1; a weak D match, TRBD2 (5 bases). The germline gives CDR1 SGHTA, CDR2 FQGTGA. This CDR3 is 12 amino acids long. Trimming stripped 4 bases from V and 8 bases from J, with 9 bases between. The CDR3 sequence: CASSSFGDEQFF. CDR3 sequence (DNA): TGTGCCAGCAGCTCCTTCGGGGATGAGCAGTTCTTC.

J is TRBJ2-7 and V is TRBV11-2; D perhaps matches TRBD1 (6 bases). The length of the CDR3 is 16 residues. The V gene's germline CDR1 is SGHAT and CDR2 FQNNGV. Deletions cut 2 bases from V and 0 bases from J, with 14 bases between. The CDR3 spells CASSLLGGQSSYEQYF. DNA of the CDR3: TGTGCCAGCAGCTTATTAGGGGGACAAAGCTCCTACGAGCAGTACTTC.

The gene calls are TRBV5-4 and TRBJ2-7, with D possibly being TRBD2 (6 bases). Trimming took 4 bases from V and 6 from J, leaving 17 bases between them. This CDR3 spans 14 amino acids. Germline lookup yields CDR1 SGHNT and CDR2 YYREEE (reference sequence). Here the CDR3 DNA reads TGTGCCAGCAGCGATACTAGCACCGGGGTCGAGCAGTACTTC. The encoded protein is CASSDTSTGVEQYF.

Here the CDR3 reads CASAPLRDRGWDEQFF. In DNA form, the CDR3 reads TGTGCCAGCGCCCCCCTCCGGGACAGGGGTTGGGATGAGCAGTTCTTC. The chain is built from TRBV7-9 and TRBJ2-1; 10 bases are a match to TRBD1. This CDR3 is 16 amino acids long. The germline V gene has CDR1 SEHNR and CDR2 FQNEAQ (reference sequence). The trim removed 8 bases at V and 8 bases at J, leaving 15 bases unmatched.

The CDR3 protein is CAWRGGKGDNYGYTF. The CDR3 nucleotides read TGTGCCTGGAGAGGAGGAAAGGGAGATAACTATGGCTACACCTTC. The chain combines TRBV30 with TRBJ1-2; D not certain. This CDR3 contains 15 residues. V was shortened by 3 bases and J by 1 base, with 15 bases between the two germline ends. The germline CDR1 and CDR2 sequences are GTSNPN and SVGIG (reference sequence).

In this sample, this clone turned up once. In DNA form, the CDR3 reads TGCGCCAGCAGCCAAGATACCAGCGGGGGGCGGAATGAGCAGTTCTTC. As protein: CASSQDTSGGRNEQFF. The chain combines TRBV4-1 with TRBJ2-1; 9 bases align to TRBD2. Germline-derived CDR1 and CDR2 are MGHRA and YSYEKL. V dropped 0 bases and J dropped 7; count of bases not matched to a gene: 7. There are 16 residues in the CDR3.

The chain links TRBV29-1 to TRBJ1-1; no clear D. The germline V and J ends were trimmed by 4 bases and 2 bases, with 11 bases remaining between them. The CDR3 covers 13 residues. CDR1 and CDR2 (germline): SQVTM, ANQGSEA. CDR3: CSVVGRSNTEAFF. The CDR3 bases are TGCAGCGTTGTAGGCAGGTCCAACACTGAAGCTTTCTTT.

The CDR3 DNA reads as TGTGCCAGTACCTACGGGGTCGCTGAAGCTTTCTTT. Its translation is CASTYGVAEAFF. The gene calls are TRBV19 and TRBJ1-1; D gene ambiguous. The germline V gene encodes CDR1 LNHDA and CDR2 SQIVND (reference sequence). The CDR3 covers 12 residues. The V and J ends lost 7 bases and 6 bases respectively, with 12 bases between them. Variable domain in full (rest from reference TRBV19 and TRBJ1-1): DGGITQSPKYLFRKEGQNVTLSCEQNLNHDAMYWYRQDPGQGLRLIYYSQIVNDFQKGDIAEGYSVSREKKESFPLTVTSAQKNPTAFYLCASTYGVAEAFFGQGTRLTVV.

V usage is TRBV30 and J usage is TRBJ1-2; perhaps TRBD1 as D (5 bases). V lost 1 base and J 1 base, leaving 10 bases between the germline ends. The CDR3 is 14 amino acids. Looked up from germline, CDR1 is GTSNPN and CDR2 is SVGIG (reference sequence). The CDR3 DNA reads TGTGCCTGGAGTGACGGGGGAGGTAACTATGGCTACACCTTC. Protein product: CAWSDGGGNYGYTF.

The chain uses TRBV4-3 and TRBJ2-2; a possible D gene is TRBD2 (6 bases). CDR1 and CDR2 from the germline V gene are LGHNA and YSLEER. This CDR3 contains 15 residues. Trimming stripped 0 bases from V and 7 bases from J, with 12 bases between. CDR3 amino acids: CASSQDEWGGGELFF. The CDR3 DNA follows: TGCGCCAGCAGCCAAGATGAGTGGGGAGGCGGGGAGCTGTTTTTT.

The J gene is TRBJ1-6, the V gene TRBV9; TRBD1 might be the D (5 bases). The ends were cut back, 7 bases at V and 6 bases at J, with 8 bases in the middle. In germline, CDR1 is SGDLS, CDR2 YYNGEE. The CDR3 totals 12 residues. The CDR3 protein is CASGAVNSPLHF. CDR3 sequence (DNA): TGTGCCAGCGGGGCAGTTAATTCACCCCTCCACTTT.

The chain couples TRBV29-1 to TRBJ2-1; the match to TRBD2 covers 8 bases. J lost 4 bases, V lost 3 bases, and 5 bases had no gene match. CDR3 length: 14 amino acids. CDR1 is SQVTM and CDR2 is ANQGSEA in the germline V gene. CDR3 coding DNA: TGCAGCGTTGATGAAAGCGGGGGTTACAATGAGCAGTTCTTC. It specifies CSVDESGGYNEQFF.

The rearrangement uses TRBV28 and TRBJ1-1; D is ambiguous. The CDR3 length is 14 residues. V lost 5 bases, J lost 6 bases, and 16 bases lay in between. The germline V gene has CDR1 MDHEN and CDR2 SYDVKM. The CDR3 sequence is CASSLQRVGSEAFF. The CDR3, as DNA: TGTGCCAGCAGTCTCCAGAGGGTGGGCTCTGAAGCTTTCTTT.

The rearrangement links TRBV7-9 to TRBJ2-1; D uncertain. Germline assignment: CDR1 SEHNR and CDR2 FQNEAQ (reference sequence). The CDR3 contains 12 residues. Deletions cut 5 bases from V and 3 bases from J, with 5 bases between. CDR3 DNA: TGTGCCAGCAGCCCCCTCTACAATGAGCAGTTCTTC. It codes for CASSPLYNEQFF.

This clone was seen just once. The chain joins TRBV19 to TRBJ1-2, with a tentative D call TRBD1 (6 bases). The CDR3 has 15 amino acids. V was pared by 1 base and J by 3 bases, with 12 bases between. The germline CDR1 and CDR2 sequences are LNHDA and SQIVND (reference sequence). CDR3 sequence reads: CASSIGTGLHYGYTF. Written as DNA, the CDR3 is TGTGCCAGTAGTATAGGAACAGGGCTTCACTATGGCTACACCTTC.

The chain joins TRBV27 to TRBJ1-2, with 10 bases matching TRBD1. CDR3 size: 16 residues. The germline gives CDR1 MNHEY, CDR2 SMNVEV (reference sequence). V was clipped by 0 bases and J by 4 bases; unmatched bases: 5. CDR3 amino acids: CASSLSTGTGVYGYTF. The CDR3 nucleotides read TGTGCCAGCAGTTTATCCACCGGGACAGGGGTCTATGGCTACACCTTC.

The chain employs TRBV7-2 and TRBJ1-2; 7 nucleotides match TRBD1. The V gene end was trimmed by 1 base and the J gene end by 9 bases; junction bases not matched to a gene: 8. The CDR3 spans 14 residues. Germline V gene data show CDR1 as SGHTA and CDR2 as FQGNSA. The DNA of the CDR3 is TGTGCCAGCAGCTTAGGTCGTCAGGGGGTGAGCTACACCTTC. Its protein is CASSLGRQGVSYTF.

This clone has only one observation. V and J are TRBV27 and TRBJ2-7; 9 bases agree with TRBD1. This CDR3 is 13 amino acids long. Germline V CDR1 and CDR2: MNHEY, SMNVEV (reference sequence). The trim removed 5 bases at V and 5 bases at J, leaving 4 bases unmatched. CDR3 nucleotides: TGTGCCAGCAGTGGACAGGGGAAAGACGAGCAGTACTTC. This codes for CASSGQGKDEQYF.

As regards this clone: Relative to the germline gene, one junction end is altered; a read error may explain this. This specimen includes other DNA sequences encoding the same CDR3. The rearrangement uses TRBV15 and TRBJ1-6; 8 bases are a match to TRBD1. Germline V gene sequence: CDR1 LNHNV, CDR2 YYDKDF (reference sequence). The CDR3 contains 16 residues. DNA for the CDR3: TGTGCCACCAGCAGATACCGGGACAGGAAAAATTCCCCCCTCCACTTT. Residues: CATSRYRDRKNSPLHF.

This rearrangement joins TRBV9 to TRBJ2-1; 8 nucleotides agree with TRBD2. Germline lookup yields CDR1 SGDLS and CDR2 YYNGEE. The length of the CDR3 is 15 residues. The V gene end was trimmed by 4 bases and the J gene end by 0 bases; junction bases not matched to a gene: 3. The CDR3, as DNA: TGTGCCAGCAGCCTCGGGGGGGGCTCCTACAATGAGCAGTTCTTC. The encoded protein is CASSLGGGSYNEQFF.

This clone has just a few counts. This chain's CDR3 is CASSLEEGLAKNIQYF. As DNA, the CDR3 is TGTGCCAGCAGCTTGGAAGAGGGATTAGCCAAAAACATTCAGTACTTC. The chain couples TRBV5-8 to TRBJ2-4; TRBD2 might be the D (5 bases). The V end lost 0 bases, the J end lost 0 bases, and 10 bases lay between the germline ends. This CDR3 spans 16 amino acids. Germline assignment: CDR1 SGHTS and CDR2 YDEGEE. The complete variable domain, with remaining parts taken from reference TRBV5-8 and TRBJ2-4, reads EAGVTQSPTHLIKTRGQQATLRCSPISGHTSVYWYQQALGLGLQFLLWYDEGEERNRGNFPPRFSGRQFPNYSSELNVNALELEDSALYLCASSLEEGLAKNIQYFGAGTRLSVL.

The chain is built from TRBV18 and TRBJ1-4, with D possibly TRBD1 on 6 matching bases. V was clipped by 6 bases and J by 6 bases, with 17 bases between them. The germline gives CDR1 KGHSH, CDR2 LQKENI. The CDR3 totals 15 residues. The CDR3 sequence: CASSPLGQRDEKLFF. The CDR3 nucleotides read TGTGCCAGCTCCCCGTTAGGACAGAGGGATGAAAAACTGTTTTTT.

The rearrangement uses TRBV25-1 and TRBJ1-2; 7 positions match TRBD1. V dropped 5 bases and J dropped 6; count of bases not matched to a gene: 6. This CDR3 is 13 amino acids long. Germline lookup yields CDR1 MGHDK and CDR2 SYGVNS. CDR3 nucleotide sequence: TGTGCCAGCAGTAGACAGGGCGTTGATGGCTACACCTTC. Its translation: CASSRQGVDGYTF.

This clone came up a few times. J is TRBJ2-5 and V is TRBV6-1; perhaps TRBD1 as D (6 bases). The V gene's germline CDR1 is MNHNS and CDR2 SASEGT. The CDR3 is 15 amino acids. Deletions cut 1 base from V and 5 bases from J, with 14 bases between. The CDR3 protein is CASSEVAGERETQYF. The DNA for the CDR3 is TGTGCCAGCAGTGAAGTGGCAGGGGAGCGGGAGACCCAGTACTTC.

The V gene is TRBV7-8, the J gene TRBJ1-2, with 7 bases matching TRBD1. The germline V gene encodes CDR1 SGHVS and CDR2 FQNEAQ. The CDR3 consists of 14 residues. V dropped 2 bases and J dropped 8; count of bases not matched to a gene: 8. The CDR3 DNA reads TGTGCCAGCAGCTTATCTCGGACAGGTTACGGCTACACCTTC. Amino acid sequence: CASSLSRTGYGYTF.

The genes are TRBV28 and TRBJ2-1; the match to TRBD2 covers 10 bases. Trimming at V came to 6 bases and at J to 4 bases, leaving 6 bases not matched to a gene. The CDR3 consists of 15 residues. Germline CDR1 MDHEN, CDR2 SYDVKM. The chain's CDR3 is CASSLGTSAYNEQFF. The CDR3 nucleotides are TGTGCCAGCAGCTTAGGGACTAGCGCGTACAATGAGCAGTTCTTC.

This rearrangement joins TRBV10-2 to TRBJ1-4; D is unclear. The CDR3 spans 12 residues. Trimming removed 6 bases at V and 8 bases at J, with 10 bases between. Looked up from germline, CDR1 is WSHSY and CDR2 is SAAADI. The CDR3 DNA sequence: TGCGCCAGCAGCCTAACGGAGGAAAAACTGTTTTTT. It yields the protein CASSLTEEKLFF.

This clone appeared once. V gene TRBV28 combines with J gene TRBJ1-5; no clear D. CDR1 is MDHEN, CDR2 SYDVKM, per germline. V was pared by 2 bases and J by 8 bases, with 16 bases between. This CDR3 has 15 residues. The CDR3, as DNA: TGTGCCAGCAGTTTAACCCGACTCTTGATGGAGCCCCAGCATTTT. Encoded protein: CASSLTRLLMEPQHF.

The chain links TRBV2 to TRBJ1-5; no clear D gene. The CDR3 is made up of 14 amino acids. V was shortened by 7 bases and J by 4 bases, with 14 bases between the two germline ends. The germline CDR1 and CDR2 sequences are SNHLY and FYNNEI. CDR3 sequence reads: CASNNGQLNQPQHF. The CDR3 DNA reads as TGTGCCAGCAATAATGGGCAGCTAAATCAGCCCCAGCATTTT.